Sequencing of this T cell receptor beta chain was carried out in a study of T cell therapy after organ transplantation (dated by TCRdb to about 2019). At the level of the whole study: Autologous CMV-specific T cells, expanded in vitro for roughly 2 weeks with a peptide pool of 30 HLA class I and II CMV epitopes, were used as therapy products. Up to 6 T cell doses were administered to patients every 2 weeks, and patients were monitored for around 31 weeks after therapy was completed. Of the approximately 10 patients, eight were classified as clinical responders and two were classified as nonresponders. Patients received a median of 1.92 x 10^8 CMV-specific T cells across 2 to 6 intravenous infusions. Blood samples for the long-term post-therapy time point were taken 20 to 29 weeks after therapy ended. A follow-up TRBV repertoire analysis was performed on an open-label phase I trial of autologous CMV-specific adoptive T cell therapy in solid-organ transplant recipients. Long-term post-therapy samples were obtainable from only about 75% of the 10 patients. Broader findings and caveats from the paper: Before therapy, nonresponders had marked clonal expansions, and their repertoires changed minimally after therapy. The small cohort prevented assessing confounders such as concurrent antirejection and antiviral medications. Reduced sample coverage from poor CD8+ T cell yield may be reflected in the few expansions detected in nonresponders. Fold change in CD8 clonality after therapy inversely correlated with pretherapy clonality, suggesting less biased repertoires were more receptive to remodeling. Post-therapy reconstitution appeared to include both transferred clonotypes and endogenous clonotypes not detected in the therapy products.

The time point label of this sample denotes: 20-29 weeks after completion of therapy. Solid-organ transplant recipients with drug-resistant/recurrent cytomegalovirus were included as patients. Ten to eleven trial participants were selected for repertoire analysis based on availability of post-therapy peripheral blood mononuclear cells. Viable CD3+CD8+CD4- lymphocytes were isolated from PBMCs by sorting on a BD FACSAria III. The Qiagen DNeasy Kit was used to extract genomic DNA from sorted cells. As concerns this clone: The target of this receptor is not known. Within one base of it there is no much larger clone, and no base qualities were kept.

V is pruned by 5 bases and J by 8 bases, leaving 11 bases of the junction without a gene match. The germline V gene (reference sequence) yields LNHDA for CDR1 and SQIVND for CDR2. The CDR3, from cysteine to phenylalanine, totals 16 residues. Just the 48-base CDR3 DNA is kept, in frame starting at base 1. TRB CDR3 regions were amplified from genomic DNA with the immunoSEQ two-step, bias-controlled multiplex PCR assay. Sequencing of CDR3 libraries was carried out on an Illumina NextSeq 500. The paper's data handling went like this. The immunoSEQ Analyzer platform handled the initial alignment and bioinformatics, which included bias normalization against synthetic CDR3 analogs. Annotation of V, D and J genes followed the definitions in the IMGT database. Additional TRBV analyses were carried out with default settings in VDJtools version 1.1.10 and the R package tcR version 2.2.1.11. GLIPH analysis was done using default settings in version 1.0. To test for significant clonotype frequency changes in CDR3 sequences with at least 5 reads, a 2-sided binomial test with Benjamini-Hochberg correction (alpha = 0.01) was used. TCRdb took over this immuneACCESS table, retaining in-frame rearrangements with V and J assigned. Such tables are incomplete; in checked studies, under half of the missing clones stem from an unresolved V gene, and the remainder is unexplained. V, J and clone size were drawn from that table, and D and trimming were deduced from the DNA. Within this sample are roughly 20,000 clones, with roughly 89% of them counted one time only. The ten largest account for under 45% of the sample.

The receptor's source is a human patient who had received a solid organ transplant and had CMV disease. Following a transplant, some T lymphocytes may have been derived from the graft donor. The chain was built from TRBV19 and TRBJ2-1; 11 bases in the middle match TRBD1. Sequencing was performed on CD8+ T cells from blood, taken after autologous CMV-specific T cell therapy. In nucleotides, the sequence is TGTGCCAGTAGTTTCGCCCGGGACAGGGGGAAGGATGAGCAGTTCTTC. The translation is CASSFARDRGKDEQFF.